This T cell receptor beta chain is from a study of CD8 T cells in Susac syndrome. Findings and caveats of the study: A relatively small number of individuals underwent TCR sequencing and HLA analysis.

From germline, CDR1 is MGHRA and CDR2 YSYEKL. CDR3 length: 19 amino acids. Germline trimming cut 4 bases from V and 0 bases from J; bases unmatched to any gene: 16. Random hexamers primed reverse transcription of about 0.5 to 1 ug RNA. Across 54 Vbeta and 13 Jbeta, TCR beta CDR3 was amplified with immunoSEQ multiplex PCR. TCRdb reanalysed the immunoSEQ multiplex PCR reads using MiXCR and keeps one entry per CDR3 protein. The sample yields about 250,000 distinct CDR3 sequences, around 93% seen once. Details on this clonotype: Its antigen remains unidentified.

Negative isolation was applied to CD8+ and CD4+ T cells, and FACS enrichment was applied to TEMRA cells. The specimen was CD4+ T cells from PBMCs. This chain joins TRBV4-1 and TRBJ2-3; 7 bases match TRBD2. This TCR was recovered from a human donor with multiple sclerosis. CDR3 nucleotides: TGCGCCAGCAGCCCGCCGCCGGGGGGAGCGGGGTGGAGCACAGATACGCAGTATTTT. Translation gives CASSPPPGGAGWSTDTQYF.